Following are 2 T cell receptor beta chains from one sample sequenced in a study of blood T cell repertoires in COVID-19. The protocol was immunoSEQ multiplex PCR, while the TCRdb copy is restricted to in-frame clones and leaves out a portion. The sample comprises 130,000 or so clones, 75% to 90% of which are singletons, and under 3% rests with the top ten. Sequenced: peripheral blood. The source of these receptors is a man aged 50 to 59 with active COVID-19.

This clone was found once. The chain employs TRBV6-6 and TRBJ1-2; 7 positions match TRBD1. The CDR3 is 17 residues long. Trimming at V came to 6 bases and at J to 7 bases, leaving 20 bases not matched to a gene. Germline V gene sequence: CDR1 MNHNY, CDR2 SVGAGI (reference sequence). CDR3 residues: CASRRGGSFGLEAGYTF. As DNA, the CDR3 is TGTGCCAGCAGGCGAGGGGGCAGCTTCGGGTTGGAGGCTGGCTACACCTTC.

Only one count was recorded for this clone. The CDR3 DNA sequence: TGTGCCAGCAGTGATCGGACTAGCGGGGTCAATGAGCAGTTCTTC. Its protein is CASSDRTSGVNEQFF. The chain recombines TRBV6-4 with TRBJ2-1; 12 bases are a match to TRBD2. CDR1 is MRHNA, CDR2 SNTAGT, per germline. The trim removed 3 bases at V and 6 bases at J, leaving 3 bases unmatched. The CDR3 has 15 residues.